This TCR beta chain was sequenced during a study of graft-versus-host responses after intestinal transplantation. Whole-study findings and limits: High graft-versus-host to host-versus-graft clonal ratios were found in allografts of patients who had graft-donor T cell macrochimerism.

Measured with immunoSEQ multiplex PCR; TCRdb has only the in-frame clones, and not every one. The repertoire consists of about 4,600 clones, with roughly a quarter occurring once and the leading ten covering approximately 5%. The researchers put around 200,000 CFSE-labeled responder cells into plates with around 200,000 irradiated, violet-dye-labeled stimulator cells. Post-reaction sorting isolated proliferating CFSE-low CD3+CD4+ and CD3+CD8+ responders. The CDR3 is 15 amino acids. CDR1 and CDR2 (germline): SEHNR, FQNEAQ (reference sequence). V lost 0 bases to trimming and J lost 2 bases; unmatched junction nucleotides: 0.

This rearrangement joins TRBV7-9 to TRBJ2-7; 11 bases map to TRBD2. Sequenced material: alloreactive CD4+ T cells from a mixed lymphocyte reaction culture, taken before intestinal transplant. Subset given: CFSE-low proliferating T cells sorted from approximately 6-day pre-transplant mixed lymphocyte reaction (GvH or HvG direction). The receptor comes from a human patient who received an intestinal transplant. In DNA form, the CDR3 reads TGTGCCAGCAGCTTAGCTAGCGGGGGGGCCTACGAGCAGTACTTC. Amino acid sequence: CASSLASGGAYEQYF. Supplemented by reference TRBV7-9 and TRBJ2-7, the full variable domain reads DTGVSQNPRHKITKRGQNVTFRCDPISEHNRLYWYRQTLGQGPEFLTYFQNEAQLEKSRLLSDRFSAERPKGSFSTLEIQRTEQGDSAMYLCASSLASGGAYEQYFGPGTRLTVT.